This T cell receptor beta chain was captured in a study of T-cell memory formation after mild COVID-19. This clonotype was detected only a few times. The CDR3 is 13 amino acids. The V and J ends lost 1 base and 6 bases respectively, with 6 bases between them. TCRdb fed the 5' RACE reads into MiXCR, producing one record per CDR3 protein. Of hundreds of thousands of distinct CDR3 sequences listed, approximately 19% were seen once; the top ten hold 12%. This TCR was recovered from an adult woman who had mild COVID-19 (a few samples of this study predate the infection). Cell type and time point are not known. The specimen sequenced was PBMCs or a T cell subset sorted from them (not recorded which). J is TRBJ2-2 and V is TRBV12-3 or TRBV12-4; D remains unclear. CDR3: CASSLGLSGELFF. As DNA, the CDR3 is TGTGCCAGCAGTTTAGGTCTTTCCGGGGAGCTGTTTTTT.